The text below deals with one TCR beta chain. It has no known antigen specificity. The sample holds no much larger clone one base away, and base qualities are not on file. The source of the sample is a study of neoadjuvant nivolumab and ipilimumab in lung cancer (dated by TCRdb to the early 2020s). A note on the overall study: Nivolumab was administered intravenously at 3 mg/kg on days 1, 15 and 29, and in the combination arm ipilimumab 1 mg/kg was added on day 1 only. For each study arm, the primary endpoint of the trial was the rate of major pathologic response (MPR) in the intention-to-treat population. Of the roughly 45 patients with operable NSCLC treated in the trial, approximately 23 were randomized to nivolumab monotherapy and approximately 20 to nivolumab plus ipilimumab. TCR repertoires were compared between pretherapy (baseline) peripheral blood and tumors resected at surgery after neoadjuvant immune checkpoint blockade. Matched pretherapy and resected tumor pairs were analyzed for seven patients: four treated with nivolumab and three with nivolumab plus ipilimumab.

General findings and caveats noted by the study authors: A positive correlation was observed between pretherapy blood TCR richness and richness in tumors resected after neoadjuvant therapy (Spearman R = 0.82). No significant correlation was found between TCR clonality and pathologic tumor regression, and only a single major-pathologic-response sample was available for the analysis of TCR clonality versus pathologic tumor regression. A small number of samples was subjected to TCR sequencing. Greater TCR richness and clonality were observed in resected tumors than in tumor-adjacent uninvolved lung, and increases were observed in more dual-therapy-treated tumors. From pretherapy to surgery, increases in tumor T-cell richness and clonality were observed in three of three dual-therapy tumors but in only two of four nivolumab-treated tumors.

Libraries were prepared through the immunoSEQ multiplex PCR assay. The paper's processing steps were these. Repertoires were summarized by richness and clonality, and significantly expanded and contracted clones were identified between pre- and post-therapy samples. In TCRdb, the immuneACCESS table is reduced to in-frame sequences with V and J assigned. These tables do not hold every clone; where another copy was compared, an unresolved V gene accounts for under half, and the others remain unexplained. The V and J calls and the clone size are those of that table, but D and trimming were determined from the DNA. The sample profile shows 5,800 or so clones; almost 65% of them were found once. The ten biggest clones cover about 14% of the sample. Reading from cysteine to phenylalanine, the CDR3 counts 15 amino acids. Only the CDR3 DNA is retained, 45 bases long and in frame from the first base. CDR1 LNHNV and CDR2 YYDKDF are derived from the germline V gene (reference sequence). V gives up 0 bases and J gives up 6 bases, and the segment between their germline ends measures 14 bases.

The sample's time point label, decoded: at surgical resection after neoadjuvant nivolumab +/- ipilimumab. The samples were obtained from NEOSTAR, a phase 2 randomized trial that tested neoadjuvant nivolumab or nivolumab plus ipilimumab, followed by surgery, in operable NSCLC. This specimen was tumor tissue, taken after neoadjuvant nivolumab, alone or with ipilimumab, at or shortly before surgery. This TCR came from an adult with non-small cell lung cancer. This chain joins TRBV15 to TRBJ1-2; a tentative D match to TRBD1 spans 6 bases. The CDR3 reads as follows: CATSREEGGLDGYTF. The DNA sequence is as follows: TGTGCCACCAGCAGAGAGGAGGGGGGCTTGGATGGCTACACCTTC.